This record looks at one T cell receptor beta chain sequence and its context. Its binding antigen is unknown. One base away there is no much larger clone; base qualities are not given. TCR beta CDR3 regions were sequenced from DNA using the immunoSEQ Assay. On the study's bioinformatics: T cell density was computed as TCR beta template counts normalized to usable DNA estimated by amplifying housekeeping genes. Richness was estimated with the preseqR package, extrapolating to 400,000 templates for PBMC samples and 120,000 templates for tissue samples. Clonality was defined by subtracting Pielou's evenness from one. To identify tissue-enriched TCRs, differential abundance testing was run on productive amino-acid clonotypes with a minimum total count of 5 and an alpha of 0.1. The Jaccard Index and the Morisita Overlap Index were used to measure repertoire overlap between compartments. GLIPH grouped TCR beta CDR3s together with public tetramer-defined viral CDR3s, and a viral motif had to include at least three viral sequences and also show V-gene enrichment. In TCRdb, the immuneACCESS table is reduced to in-frame sequences with V and J assigned. These tables do not hold every clone; where another copy was compared, an unresolved V gene accounts for under half, and the others remain unexplained. V and J calls and clone size are given by that table; D and trimming were obtained from the DNA. The sample records around 9,600 clones, 89% of which are singletons. Together, the top ten hold about 2.4% of the sample.

This sample is drawn from a study of T cells in localized non-small cell lung cancer (dated by TCRdb to 2018 to 2020). In the study overall: T cell repertoires of a few hundred early-stage NSCLC patients were analyzed, with tumors being compared against uninvolved tumor-adjacent lungs. NSCLC patients had a mean age of approximately 70 years, and 129 were male and 107 female. All 240 or so NSCLC patients in the cohort were treatment-naive and had localized lung tumors that were resected. The research as a whole found: Longer overall survival was associated with higher blood T cell density, whereas shorter survival was associated with higher adjacent-lung clonality. Because multi-region sequencing of the tumors was not done, intratumor heterogeneity could not be ruled out. A median of around 62 of the top 100 tumor clones turned up in the paired uninvolved adjacent lung, and approximately 30 of those clones also ranked among the top 100 of that same adjacent lung. The highest T cell clonality was observed in uninvolved tumor-adjacent lung, where clonality exceeded that of tumor, suggesting that antigenic responses were more focused in uninvolved tumor-adjacent lung. Because of the exploratory design, TCR variables were selected using unadjusted p-values without false-discovery rate correction.

At diagnosis, peripheral blood, uninvolved tumor-adjacent lung and tumor were collected and were preserved as a mix of fresh-frozen and FFPE material. For TCR repertoire profiling, blood samples were analyzed in the form of peripheral blood mononuclear cells. This receptor was obtained from an older female donor with stage II squamous cell lung carcinoma. This specimen consisted of peripheral blood, obtained before any cancer treatment.

In nucleotides, the sequence is TGTGCCAGCAGCTCGATGGCCTCAGGGACTCGGATGCCCCAGCATTTT. Translated, it reads CASSSMASGTRMPQHF. Rearrangement joined TRBV7-2 to TRBJ1-5, with a tentative D gene TRBD1 over 5 matching bases. Inclusive of the bounding cysteine and phenylalanine, the CDR3 is 16 residues long. Only the CDR3 DNA is retained, 48 bases long and in frame from the first base. According to the germline V gene, CDR1 reads SGHTA and CDR2 reads FQGNSA. Between the V and J ends, shortened by 4 bases and 9 bases respectively, the junction contains 22 bases.